This section outlines one T cell receptor (beta chain) sequence together with its context. Antigen: not known. Use of 60 Vbeta and 13 Jbeta primers characterized the PCR. Sequencing used immunoSEQ multiplex PCR; TCRdb keeps in-frame clones, though not all of them. The sample contains about 200,000 clones, about three quarters of which appear only once. This sample is part of a study of cytomegalovirus exposure and HLA in healthy donors. General study findings and limits: Compared with the roughly 670-donor mean, an Asian-associated ancestry cluster reportedly had fewer N-insertions, according to a later analysis. According to a later analysis, most TCR beta chains associated with CMV appeared HLA-restricted.

From germline, CDR1 is SGHTA and CDR2 FQGNSA. This CDR3 contains 10 residues. With 4 bases removed from V and 11 bases from J, the gap between germline ends came to 8 bases. This clonotype was obtained from a male donor in good health and CMV-seronegative. This chain uses TRBV7-2 with TRBJ1-1, with D uncertain. The sample comprised PBMCs. In DNA, the CDR3 is TGTGCCAGCAGCTCAACGGGGGCTTTCTTT. Protein: CASSSTGAFF. Supplemented by reference TRBV7-2 and TRBJ1-1, the full variable domain reads GAGVSQSPSNKVTEKGKDVELRCDPISGHTALYWYRQSLGQGLEFLIYFQGNSAPDKSGLPSDRFSAERTGGSVSTLTIQRTQQEDSAVYLCASSSTGAFFGQGTRLTVV.